These T cell receptor beta chains were read from a single sample in a study of blood T cell repertoires in COVID-19. TCRdb keeps only in-frame clones here, not all; method: immunoSEQ multiplex PCR. The repertoire has 160,000 or so clones, less than 90% of them found once; the top ten carry 8%. Material for sequencing was PBMCs or T cells enriched from blood (not recorded which). Receptor source: a woman in her forties or fifties who had recovered from COVID-19. Each CDR3 is given with its conserved first and last residue.

V: TRBV6-5; length: 15; CDR3: CASVLDRVANQPQHF
V: TRBV6-1; length: 14; CDR3: CASSDGTVNSPLHF
V: TRBV9; length: 14; CDR3: CASSVGTRGLEQYF
V: TRBV28; length: 14; CDR3: CASSTAGKLYEQYF
V: TRBV7-9; length: 15; CDR3: CASSFGPRVGNEQFF
V: TRBV5-1; length: 15; CDR3: CASSLGGASTDTQYF
V: TRBV6-5; length: 13; CDR3: CASSRDRGDTQYF
V: TRBV7-8; length: 16; CDR3: CASSLETRDSNQPQHF
V: TRBV5-5; length: 13; CDR3: CASSIRQGETQYF
V: TRBV7-3; length: 16; CDR3: CASSRGLAGGVDTQYF
V: TRBV9; length: 16; CDR3: CASSVGAGQVTDTQYF
V: TRBV28; length: 15; CDR3: CASTPGQGVNYGYTF
V: TRBV6-5; length: 13; CDR3: CASSSSPSGPQHF
V: TRBV4-2; length: 15; CDR3: CASSQVLGRGDEQYF
V: TRBV5-5; length: 12; CDR3: CASSFRGYEQYF
V: TRBV2; length: 15; CDR3: CASSEASRLGETQYF
V: TRBV3-1/TRBV3-2; length: 12; CDR3: CASSQTGLEAFF
V: TRBV4-3; length: 18; CDR3: CASSQVWAFPTSGNTIYF
V: TRBV29-1; length: 15; CDR3: CSVDTSGGNTGELFF
V: TRBV5-1; length: 14; CDR3: CASSLGTGGETQYF
V: TRBV10-3; length: 13; CDR3: CAISEGGEDIQYF
V: TRBV28; length: 16; CDR3: CASSSSSGRVHGELFF
V: TRBV5-6; length: 16; CDR3: CASSPGTSGILGELFF
V: TRBV9; length: 15; CDR3: CASSATGAPGNTIYF
V: TRBV28; length: 13; CDR3: CASVSTGTDTQYF
V: TRBV24-1; length: 14; CDR3: CATSDPGQGVEQFF
V: TRBV24-1; length: 15; CDR3: CATSPYAGALDTQYF
V: TRBV6-5; length: 15; CDR3: CASSIRLEGLYEQYF
V: TRBV6-5; length: 15; CDR3: CASRDRGILGDEQFF
V: TRBV19; length: 15; CDR3: CASSSLAGGLNEQFF
V: TRBV6-5; length: 12; CDR3: CASTPADYGYTF
V: TRBV2; length: 15; CDR3: CASSDSGANTGELFF
V: TRBV7-2; length: 13; CDR3: CASSLFVGQEAFF
V: TRBV11-2; length: 15; CDR3: CASSPFRGQAYEQYF
V: TRBV5-3; length: 13; CDR3: CARSLDQNEKLFF
V: TRBV4-1; length: 18; CDR3: CASSQVSAGGLNTGELFF
V: TRBV5-1; length: 13; CDR3: CASSSDGGYGYTF
V: TRBV27; length: 14; CDR3: CASSLRRGGQPQHF
V: TRBV5-4; length: 13; CDR3: CASSLVGDYGYTF
V: TRBV28; length: 15; CDR3: CASSLGGQGGTEAFF
V: TRBV27; length: 17; CDR3: CASSLTAGRGRTDTQYF
V: TRBV9; length: 14; CDR3: CASSVLGTGGEAFF
V: TRBV3-1/TRBV3-2; length: 14; CDR3: CASSQAWAPYEQYF
V: TRBV6-1; length: 15; CDR3: CASSEGGTANQPQHF